The sequence of this T cell receptor beta chain was determined in a study of beta chain features in type 1 diabetes. The study, taken as a whole, reports: Reduced insertions and increased deletions marked VDJ junctions in type 1 diabetes patients.

What was sequenced were expressed TCRB transcripts, since all of the isolated RNA had been reverse transcribed. Clones were read by immunoSEQ multiplex PCR, and TCRdb kept only the in-frame ones, dropping some. The table lists 300,000 to 450,000 clones, over 9.5% of them singletons. A few counts support this clone. Antigen specificity is unknown. Averaging about 116 mL, one heparinised blood draw came from each individual donor. A sort by CD45RO/CCR7/CD25/CD127/CD95/CD27 yielded CD4+ naive, central memory, regulatory and stem cell-like memory cells. The receptor was derived from a man aged 18 to 30 in good health. The sequenced sample was naive CD4+ T cells from blood.

The CDR3 bases are TGTGCCAGCAACCCCCGGGACAGGGCTTTTGAGCCCCAGCATTTT. This codes for CASNPRDRAFEPQHF. This rearrangement joins TRBV28 to TRBJ1-5; 9 bases align to TRBD1. Germline CDR1 is MDHEN and CDR2 is SYDVKM. The CDR3 consists of 15 residues. V lost 7 bases to trimming and J lost 8 bases; unmatched junction nucleotides: 12.